What follows are 27 T cell receptor beta chains derived from one specimen sequenced in a study of T cell repertoires in cytomegalovirus infection. MiXCR, run by TCRdb on the reads, gives a single entry per CDR3 protein. The sample consists of roughly 760,000 distinct CDR3 sequences, 35% of them appearing once. The specimen was PBMCs. The receptors come from a human donor in good health (CMV status not recorded). Some clones in this sample may be carry-over from other donors' samples.

In its sample, this clonotype was seen a few times. The V gene is TRBV29-1, the J gene TRBJ2-5; D possibly corresponds to TRBD2 (7 bases). CDR3 size: 14 residues. V was clipped by 5 bases and J by 5 bases, with 18 bases between them. The germline gives CDR1 SQVTM, CDR2 ANQGSEA. CDR3 loop: CSVRGAGPSETQYF. The CDR3 bases are TGCAGCGTTCGGGGGGCAGGCCCTAGCGAGACCCAGTACTTC.

The chain is built from TRBV27 and TRBJ2-3, with D maybe TRBD2 (5 bases). The CDR3 runs to 18 residues. In germline, CDR1 is MNHEY, CDR2 SMNVEV (reference sequence). V dropped 9 bases and J dropped 6 bases, with 31 bases sitting between them. CDR3 in amino acids: CARSPTRSRAKVLDTQYF. Written as DNA, the CDR3 is TGTGCCAGAAGTCCCACCAGGTCGCGGGCTAAGGTGTTGGATACGCAGTATTTT.

In regard to this clonotype: One end of the junction is discordant with germline, which a read error may explain. The V call is TRBV4-1, the J call TRBJ2-5; 7 bases agree with TRBD2. This CDR3 is built from 13 residues. Per the germline V gene, CDR1 is MGHRA and CDR2 is YSYEKL. The CDR3, as DNA: TGCGCAAGCATCCCTAGCGGCCAAGAGACCCAGTACTTC. Its translation: CASIPSGQETQYF.

V gene TRBV4-1 combines with J gene TRBJ2-6, with no clear D. The V end was cut by 0 bases, the J end by 2 bases, with 8 bases between. CDR1 is MGHRA, CDR2 YSYEKL, per germline. The CDR3 is 16 residues long. The CDR3 nucleotides read TGCGCCAGCAGCCAAGAAAAAACAGCTGGGGCCAACGTCCTGACTTTC. This encodes CASSQEKTAGANVLTF.

This clonotype was picked up a small number of times. The rearrangement links TRBV7-6 to TRBJ2-1; 7 bases match TRBD1. Germline V lookup: CDR1 SGHVS, CDR2 FNYEAQ. The length of the CDR3 is 16 residues. J gave up 8 bases and V 0 bases, and 10 bases lay outside the gene matches. The CDR3 sequence is CASSLAGGEIADEQFF. CDR3 sequence (DNA): TGTGCCAGCAGCTTAGCAGGGGGCGAAATTGCGGATGAGCAGTTCTTC.

This clonotype came up a few times. The J gene is TRBJ2-1, the V gene TRBV20-1; weak D call: TRBD1 (5 bases). Germline V lookup: CDR1 DFQATT, CDR2 SNEGSKA (reference sequence). Trimming shortened V by 3 bases and J by 0 bases, and 15 bases separated the two germline ends. The CDR3 contains 16 residues. In DNA, the CDR3 is TGCAGTGCTAGTTCGGCCAGGGTTCTCTCCTACAATGAGCAGTTCTTC. The encoded protein is CSASSARVLSYNEQFF.

This clonotype was picked up many times. The genes are TRBV28 and TRBJ2-7; a possible D gene is TRBD2 (5 bases). Germline assignment: CDR1 MDHEN and CDR2 SYDVKM. The length of the CDR3 is 14 residues. The V gene lost 7 bases and the J gene lost 3 bases, with 16 bases spanning the gap. Written as DNA, the CDR3 is TGTGCCAGCACTCCCACCCAACTAGACTACGAGCAGTACTTC. Its protein is CASTPTQLDYEQYF.

This chain joins TRBV6-5 and TRBJ2-3; 7 bases line up with TRBD2. Germline V gene data show CDR1 as MNHEY and CDR2 as SVGAGI. Germline trimming cut 6 bases from V and 2 bases from J; bases unmatched to any gene: 14. The CDR3 sequence is 17 residues long. In nucleotides, the CDR3 is TGTGCCAGCAGCTACACCCTGGGGGGGGATCTCACAGATACGCAGTATTTT. Protein: CASSYTLGGDLTDTQYF.

The V call is TRBV28, the J call TRBJ1-2, with D maybe TRBD1 (6 bases). V was shortened by 6 bases and J by 2 bases, with 13 bases between the two germline ends. Germline CDR1 and CDR2: MDHEN and SYDVKM. The length of the CDR3 is 14 residues. The CDR3 sequence is CASRLTGFNYGYTF. In DNA form, the CDR3 reads TGTGCCAGCAGGCTGACAGGTTTCAACTATGGCTACACCTTC.

Regarding this clonotype: A junction boundary mismatches the germline segment, possibly from a read error. The CDR3 DNA reads TGTGCCAGCCGCTTAAGCAAGGCAACTAACTATGGCTACACCTTC. Its translation: CASRLSKATNYGYTF. The rearrangement joins TRBV7-2 to TRBJ1-2; D is uncertain. CDR1 and CDR2 (germline): SGHTA, FQGNSA. There are 15 residues in the CDR3.

Notes on this clonotype: Given a much more abundant clone one base away, this may be a read error. The chain uses TRBV29-1 and TRBJ1-2; unclear D gene. The CDR3 spans 13 residues. V was clipped by 0 bases and J by 5 bases, with 10 bases between them. CDR1 SQVTM and CDR2 ANQGSEA come from the germline V gene. Here the CDR3 reads CSVEDVGEYGYTF. The DNA of the CDR3 is TGCAGCGTTGAAGATGTGGGAGAGTATGGCTACACCTTC.

The chain joins TRBV12-3 or TRBV12-4 to TRBJ1-5; D gene ambiguous. V was clipped by 6 bases and J by 7 bases, with 13 bases between them. The CDR3 length is 13 residues. Here the CDR3 reads CASRGRFYQPQHF. The DNA of the CDR3 is TGTGCCAGCAGGGGGAGGTTCTACCAGCCCCAGCATTTT.

On this clonotype itself: The CDR3 does not end in the conserved phenylalanine or tryptophan, so this is likely a read error. V gene TRBV6-5 combines with J gene TRBJ2-5; D not certain. CDR3 length: 15 amino acids. V lost 5 bases, J lost 3 bases, and 16 bases lay in between. Germline CDR1 MNHEY, CDR2 SVGAGI. CDR3 sequence: CASSPQLGREETQYL. CDR3 sequence (DNA): TGTGCCAGCAGTCCCCAACTCGGTAGAGAAGAGACCCAGTACTTA.

This clonotype was recorded a few times. The V call is TRBV6-6, the J call TRBJ1-5; D is ambiguous. The CDR3 has 12 residues. The V gene lost 7 bases and the J gene lost 11 bases, with 15 bases spanning the gap. The germline gives CDR1 MNHNY, CDR2 SVGAGI (reference sequence). The CDR3, as DNA: TGTGCCAGCACTCAGTCGGGTGGAGCCCAGCATTTT. It specifies CASTQSGGAQHF.

This clonotype has more than one count but fewer than ten. V usage is TRBV30 and J usage is TRBJ2-7; 7 bases are shared with TRBD2. This CDR3 is 14 amino acids long. After removal of 5 bases from V and 7 bases from J, the junction contained 14 bases not matched to a gene. Germline lookup yields CDR1 GTSNPN and CDR2 SVGIG (reference sequence). The chain's CDR3 is CAWGGRASSREQYF. The CDR3 region has the DNA TGTGCCTGGGGTGGGAGGGCCTCTTCTCGAGAGCAGTACTTC.

There are a few counts of this clonotype. The chain employs TRBV6-8 and TRBJ2-2, with D unclear. The V end lost 1 base, the J end lost 5 bases, and 14 bases lay between the germline ends. CDR3 length: 16 residues. Germline lookup yields CDR1 MNHGY and CDR2 SAAAGT. CDR3 region: CASSYYGLVATGELFF. CDR3 in DNA: TGTGCCAGCAGTTACTATGGGCTAGTGGCGACCGGGGAGCTGTTTTTT.

This clonotype occurred many times. The J gene is TRBJ2-1, the V gene TRBV28, with D perhaps matching TRBD2 (7 bases). Per germline, CDR1 MDHEN and CDR2 SYDVKM. Trimming shortened V by 10 bases and J by 7 bases, and 20 bases separated the two germline ends. The CDR3 is 14 residues long. CDR3 DNA: TGTGCCACCCAAGGGGGGGGGGCCTTGAATGAGCAGTTCTTC. Amino acids: CATQGGGALNEQFF. The variable domain in full, with the rest retrieved from reference TRBV28 and TRBJ2-1, is DVKVTQSSRYLVKRTGEKVFLECVQDMDHENMFWYRQDPGLGLRLIYFSYDVKMKEKGDIPEGYSVSREKKERFSLILESASTNQTSMYLCATQGGGALNEQFFGPGTRLTVL.

About this clonotype: Lacking the conserved final phenylalanine or tryptophan, this CDR3 likely reflects a read error. The chain couples TRBV19 to TRBJ2-7, with a weak D call TRBD1 (6 bases). Germline loops: CDR1 LNHDA, CDR2 SQIVND (reference sequence). V was shortened by 5 bases and J by 2 bases, with 13 bases between the two germline ends. The CDR3 has 14 amino acids. CDR3 sequence (DNA): TGTGCCAGTAGTTCCTCCAGGGGAACCTACGAGCAGTACTTA. Translation: CASSSSRGTYEQYL.

This clonotype showed up many times. The chain joins TRBV12-3 or TRBV12-4 to TRBJ1-2; D possibly corresponds to TRBD1 (5 bases). CDR3 length: 14 amino acids. Trimming cost V 2 bases and J 5 bases, with 12 bases left between them. The CDR3 here is CASSLSGHRYGYTF. DNA of the CDR3: TGTGCCAGCAGTTTATCCGGACACCGGTATGGCTACACCTTC.

This clonotype has a count of ten or more. This chain joins TRBV7-6 and TRBJ2-5, with D tentatively TRBD1 (7 bases). The V end was cut by 4 bases, the J end by 5 bases, with 14 bases between. CDR3 length: 14 amino acids. Germline CDR1 SGHVS, CDR2 FNYEAQ. The CDR3 loop is CASSSWRGQETQYF. CDR3 nucleotides: TGTGCCAGCAGCTCCTGGAGGGGGCAGGAGACCCAGTACTTC.

This clonotype occurred a few times. The chain is built from TRBV7-9 and TRBJ2-1, with unresolved D. Deletions cut 1 base from V and 8 bases from J, with 12 bases between. In germline, CDR1 is SEHNR, CDR2 FQNEAQ (reference sequence). This CDR3 comprises 14 residues. CDR3 protein: CASSLVRVPDEQFF. The CDR3 DNA is TGTGCCAGCAGCTTAGTAAGGGTCCCCGATGAGCAGTTCTTC.

The chain has TRBV28 and TRBJ1-3; D not resolved. V was cut by 2 bases and J by 2 bases, with 7 bases left in between. CDR1 is MDHEN, CDR2 SYDVKM, per germline. The length of the CDR3 is 14 residues. CDR3 protein: CASSLALPGNTIYF. CDR3 sequence (DNA): TGTGCCAGCAGTTTAGCCCTGCCTGGAAACACCATATATTTT.

This clonotype was counted only a few times. This chain uses TRBV19 with TRBJ1-6; TRBD1 agrees at 9 bases. Germline V gives CDR1 LNHDA, CDR2 SQIVND (reference sequence). The V and J ends lost 7 bases and 0 bases, in that order; junction bases with no gene match: 13. This CDR3 spans 19 amino acids. The CDR3 DNA follows: TGTGCCAGTACCGGATCTGAGACAGGGGGAAGCTCCTATAATTCACCCCTCCACTTT. Its protein product is CASTGSETGGSSYNSPLHF. The entire variable domain, with the rest obtained from reference TRBV19 and TRBJ1-6, is as follows: DGGITQSPKYLFRKEGQNVTLSCEQNLNHDAMYWYRQDPGQGLRLIYYSQIVNDFQKGDIAEGYSVSREKKESFPLTVTSAQKNPTAFYLCASTGSETGGSSYNSPLHFGNGTRLTVT.

The chain uses TRBV6-6 and TRBJ1-5; possibly TRBD1 for D (5 bases). This CDR3 has 16 residues. Trimming shortened V by 8 bases and J by 4 bases, and 21 bases separated the two germline ends. Germline V gene lookup returns CDR1 MNHNY and CDR2 SVGAGI (reference sequence). CDR3 protein: CASSLILGRVNQPQHF. The CDR3 DNA is TGTGCCAGCTCACTCATTCTAGGCAGGGTTAATCAGCCCCAGCATTTT.

This chain links TRBV19 with TRBJ2-1; TRBD1 matches at 12 bases. This CDR3 contains 15 residues. Germline assignment: CDR1 LNHDA and CDR2 SQIVND (reference sequence). With V trimmed by 4 bases and J by 8 bases, 6 bases remained unmatched. In DNA, the CDR3 is TGTGCCAGTAGTACAGCCGGGACAGGGGGCGATGAGCAGTTCTTC. Protein sequence: CASSTAGTGGDEQFF.

The CDR3 sequence: CSAGQGDTFF. The CDR3 DNA reads TGCAGTGCCGGACAGGGCGATACTTTCTTT. This chain connects TRBV29-1 to TRBJ1-1, with 8 bases lining up with TRBD1. This CDR3 has 10 amino acids. Germline values: CDR1 SQVTM, CDR2 ANQGSEA.

This clonotype was seen a few times. CDR3 sequence (DNA): TGTGCCAGCAGCTGGGACGTGCGCACAGATACGCAGTATTTT. It codes for CASSWDVRTDTQYF. The chain couples TRBV7-9 to TRBJ2-3; D may be TRBD1 or TRBD2 (5 bases each). From germline, CDR1 is SEHNR and CDR2 FQNEAQ (reference sequence). There are 14 residues in the CDR3. Deletions cut 4 bases from V and 1 base from J, with 9 bases between.